This T cell receptor (beta chain) was sequenced in a study of control samples from healthy donors and cancer patients. Assay: immunoSEQ multiplex PCR; the TCRdb copy retains only in-frame clones and omits some. This sample has 90,000 to 95,000 clones; 70% to 90% occur once, and the top ten carry around 20%. The ends were cut back, 8 bases at V and 2 bases at J, with 17 bases in the middle. The germline V gene encodes CDR1 MNHEY and CDR2 SVGAGI. CDR3 length: 15 amino acids. This clone was observed once. The rearrangement joins TRBV6-5 to TRBJ2-3, with TRBD2 as a possible D gene (6 bases). The sequencing sample was made of blood. The receptor was derived from a man younger than 40 in good health. CDR3 region: CASPLTSHSTDTQYF. CDR3 sequence (DNA): TGTGCCAGCCCGTTAACTAGCCACTCCACAGATACGCAGTATTTT.